This record concerns one T cell receptor beta chain sequence. Which antigen it targets is not known. Base qualities are not provided; no much larger clone lies one nucleotide away. The data originate from a study of CD8 T cells in ankylosing spondylitis (dated by TCRdb to the late 2010s). Regarding the complete study: To find TCR variants linked to disease, the study profiled T cell receptor beta repertoires in ankylosing spondylitis patients and healthy donors. Peripheral blood samples were taken, and synovial fluid was additionally collected from ankylosing spondylitis patients. The full study cohort was made up of 25 to 30 ankylosing spondylitis patients and roughly 98 healthy donors. Overall study results and their limits: Some TCR beta motif variants had previously been reported in synovial fluid and blood of reactive arthritis patients, which suggested common disease-initiation mechanisms. The disease-linked clones were reported to be significantly enriched in matched synovial fluid samples from ankylosing spondylitis patients. In peripheral blood, the disease-linked clones were found at relatively low frequencies and had a CD8+ phenotype. Blood from ankylosing spondylitis patients appeared to be characterized by a TCR beta motif composed of 7 to 9 highly homologous amino acid variants.

Instrument on record: Illumina HiSeq 2500. TCR beta libraries were prepared by quantitative 5'-RACE with molecular barcodes. Per the authors' processing: A new computational method, built on a probabilistic model of VDJ rearrangement, was used to identify disease-linked TCR variants. TCRdb reanalyzed the raw reads on its own, using fastp at Q25 for trimming and MiXCR for clone calling, and kept in-frame beta chains. A single entry per CDR3 protein holds the most common genes and DNA from its merged rows. The authors' filters were not applied to this entry. This sample comprises around 890,000 distinct CDR3 sequences, over 9.5% of them detected only once. The top ten clonotypes cover about 0.5% of the sample. The CDR3 starts with the cysteine, ends with the phenylalanine, and has 14 residues. The sequence is cut down to CDR3 DNA, 42 bases in frame from base 1. CDR1 and CDR2, per the germline V gene, are ENHRY and SYGVKD. Compared with germline, V lacks 10 bases and J lacks 1 base; bases without a gene match: 7.

The rearrangement combines TRBV10-3 with TRBJ1-1; TRBD1 matches 9 bases in the middle. The receptor was derived from a male donor with ankylosing spondylitis. Sequencing used blood, either unsorted or a sorted T cell fraction (not recorded which). The sequenced DNA is TGTGCCACGGGGGTACAGGGGGCGAACACTGAAGCTTTCTTT. It is translated as CATGVQGANTEAFF.